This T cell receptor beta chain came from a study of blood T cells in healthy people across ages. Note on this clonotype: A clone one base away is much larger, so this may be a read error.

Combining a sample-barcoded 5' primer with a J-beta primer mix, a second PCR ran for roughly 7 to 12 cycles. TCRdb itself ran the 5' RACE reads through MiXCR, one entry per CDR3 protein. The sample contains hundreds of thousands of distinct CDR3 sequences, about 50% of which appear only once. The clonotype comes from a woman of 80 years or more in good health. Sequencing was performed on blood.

This chain's CDR3 is CASSQRLDEQFF. The CDR3 bases are TGTGCCAGCAGCCAGCGATTGGATGAGCAGTTCTTC. The chain uses TRBV11-3 and TRBJ2-1, with D unresolved. The CDR3 has 12 residues. Germline CDR1 reads SGHNT; CDR2 reads YENEEA. V shed 5 bases and J shed 8 bases, with 10 bases lying between them.